This record covers a single T cell receptor (beta chain). This clonotype showed up just a few times. Its antigen is not yet known. Per-base quality was not reported, and no clone a single base away is much larger than it. The sample is drawn from a study of response to subunit inactivated influenza vaccine (dated by TCRdb to the late 2010s). Background on the whole study: Deep quantitative profiling of the T cell receptor repertoire was used in the study to follow responses to a trivalent subunit inactivated influenza vaccine. Overall study outcomes, separate from this receptor: The authors proposed that each seasonal influenza vaccination may bring in only a limited number of new T cells.

Library method: RT-PCR. Sequencing instrument: Illumina HiSeq 2500. In-frame beta chains were kept once TCRdb had trimmed the public reads at Q25 with fastp and called clones with MiXCR. Each CDR3 protein gets just one entry, which takes the most common genes and DNA from the rows behind it. The sample table records a few hundred thousand distinct CDR3 sequences; approximately 10% of these occur just once. The ten largest clones represent 9.5% to 12% of the sample. This sample was shared with a second study, whose subject was T cells expressing NK-cell markers. Reported in the second study: TCR beta cDNA libraries were made by 5'RACE template switching that added a universal primer site and unique molecular identifiers. Three sorted T-cell subsets (CD3+CD56+NKG2C+, CD3+CD56+NKG2C- and CD3+CD56-NKG2C+) from under 10 donors had their TCR beta-chain repertoires profiled. Among the eight sequenced donors, seven were HCMV-seropositive and one was HCMV-seronegative. In several experiments an anti-gammadeltaTCR antibody was added to restrict sorting to alphabetaTCR-expressing T cells. In roughly six donors, the dominant CD3+CD56+NKG2C+ clonotypes ranked among the top 10 CD8+ clonotypes, making up about 1.0-7.5% of CD8+ T cells. Those dominant clonotypes were again the most abundant among CD3+CD56-NKG2C+ cells in a handful of donors, at roughly 25-60.1%. Whether the expanded NKG2C-expressing T cell clones were specific for HCMV antigens was left unclear. Randomly selected healthy volunteers, three men and five women, were used as the eight sequenced donors. HCMV serostatus was determined by detecting HCMV-specific IgG in serum with a commercial ELISA kit. Peripheral blood mononuclear cells were isolated from blood by Ficoll density gradient centrifugation. For several donors, bulk peripheral blood T-cell repertoires were also sequenced from unsorted PBMC. Priming for cDNA synthesis came from the TCR beta constant segment, and two successive PCR amplification steps followed. Illumina HiSeq 2000/2500, MiSeq or NextSeq was used to sequence libraries as 2 x 150 bp reads. MIGEC was used to demultiplex reads and group reads by UMI, and MiTCR was used to assemble and quantify clonotypes. To exclude erroneous sequences, only TCR cDNA sequences supported by at least two reads were retained. The tcR package was used for downstream repertoire analysis, with clonotypes matched between fractions based on CDR3 nucleotide sequence plus V segment. Antigen specificity was annotated against VDJdb with VDJmatch, allowing one amino acid substitution in CDR3.

This sample comprised PBMCs from blood, obtained on the day of vaccination. The source of this sequence is a man aged 45-65 years who received an inactivated influenza vaccine. Donor details come from another sample of the same person, matched by shared clones.

DNA sequence: TGTGCCAGCAGTTTATTGGGGACAGTAACCCGGGACTACTCCTACAATGAGCAGTTCTTC. It translates as CASSLLGTVTRDYSYNEQFF. The V gene is TRBV27 and the J gene is TRBJ2-1; the D gene is possibly TRBD1 or TRBD2, each agreeing over 7 bases. The CDR3, cysteine through phenylalanine, is 20 amino acids long. Only the CDR3 DNA stays, 60 bases, in frame from base 1. V and J are truncated by 1 base and 0 bases respectively, leaving an intervening sequence of 22 bases. The germline V gene (reference sequence) sets CDR1 to MNHEY and CDR2 to SMNVEV.